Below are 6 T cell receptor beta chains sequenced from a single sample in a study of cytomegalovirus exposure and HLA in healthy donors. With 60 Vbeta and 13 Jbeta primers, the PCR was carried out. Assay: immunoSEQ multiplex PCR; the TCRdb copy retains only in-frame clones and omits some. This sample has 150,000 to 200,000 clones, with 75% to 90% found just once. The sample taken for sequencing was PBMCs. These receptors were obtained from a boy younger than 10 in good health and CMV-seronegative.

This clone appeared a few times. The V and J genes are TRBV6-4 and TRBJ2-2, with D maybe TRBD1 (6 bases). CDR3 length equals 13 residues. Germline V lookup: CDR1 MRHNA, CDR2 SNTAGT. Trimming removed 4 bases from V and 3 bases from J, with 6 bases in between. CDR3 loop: CASSAGDTGELFF. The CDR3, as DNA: TGTGCCAGCAGTGCAGGGGACACCGGGGAGCTGTTTTTT.

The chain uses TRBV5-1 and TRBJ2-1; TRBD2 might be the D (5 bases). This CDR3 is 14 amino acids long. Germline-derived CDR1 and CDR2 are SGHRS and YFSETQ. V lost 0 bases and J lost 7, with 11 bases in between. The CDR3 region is CASSLAGSLNEQFF. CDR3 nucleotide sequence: TGCGCCAGCAGCTTGGCGGGGTCGCTGAATGAGCAGTTCTTC.

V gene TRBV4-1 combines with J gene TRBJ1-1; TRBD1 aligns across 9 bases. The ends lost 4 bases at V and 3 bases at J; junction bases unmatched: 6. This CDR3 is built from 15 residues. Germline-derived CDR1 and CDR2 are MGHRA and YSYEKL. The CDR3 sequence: CASSPAQGADTEAFF. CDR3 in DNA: TGCGCCAGCAGCCCAGCACAGGGGGCTGACACTGAAGCTTTCTTT.

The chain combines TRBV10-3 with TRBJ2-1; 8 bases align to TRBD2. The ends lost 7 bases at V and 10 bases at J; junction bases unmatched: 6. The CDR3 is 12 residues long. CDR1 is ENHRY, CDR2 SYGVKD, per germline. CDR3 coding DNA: TGTGCCATCATCGGGGCGGGAGGCGAGCAGTTCTTC. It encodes CAIIGAGGEQFF.

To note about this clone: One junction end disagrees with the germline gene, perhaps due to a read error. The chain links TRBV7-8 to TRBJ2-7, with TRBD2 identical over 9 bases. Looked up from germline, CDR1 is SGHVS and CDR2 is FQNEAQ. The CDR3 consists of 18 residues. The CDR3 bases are TGTGCCAGCAGCTTACGGCTAGCGGGACTGGGCTACGACTACGGGCAGTACTTC. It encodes CASSLRLAGLGYDYGQYF.

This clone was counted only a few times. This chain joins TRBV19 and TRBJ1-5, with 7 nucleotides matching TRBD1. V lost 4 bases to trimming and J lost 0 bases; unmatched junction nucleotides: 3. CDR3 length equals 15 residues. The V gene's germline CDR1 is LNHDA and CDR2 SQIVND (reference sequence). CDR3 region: CASSTGQHSNQPQHF. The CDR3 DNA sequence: TGTGCCAGTAGTACGGGACAGCATAGCAATCAGCCCCAGCATTTT.